These 25 T cell receptor beta chains came from one sample sequenced in a study of early T cells in non-severe SARS-CoV-2 infection. Each CDR3 protein is one row after TCRdb ran MiXCR on the 5' RACE reads. The table has tens of thousands of distinct CDR3 sequences, 4.8% seen once; the top ten hold 5% to 8%. Sample: whole blood. These receptors were taken from an adult who was a healthcare worker with PCR-confirmed SARS-CoV-2 infection or an uninfected control (not recorded which).

This clonotype was observed many times. This chain links TRBV6-6 with TRBJ2-7; 7 positions match TRBD2. Losses at the gene ends were 7 bases for V and 9 bases for J; bases not matched to a gene: 9. CDR3 size: 12 residues. CDR1 is MNHNY, CDR2 SVGAGI, per germline (reference sequence). CDR3 bases: TGTGCCAGCACCACTAACCGGGAGGCGCAGTACTTC. Translated: CASTTNREAQYF.

This clonotype was observed at least ten times. The chain recombines TRBV29-1 with TRBJ2-3; D is unresolved. The CDR3 length is 12 residues. V shed 2 bases and J shed 6 bases, with 9 bases lying between them. Germline V lookup: CDR1 SQVTM, CDR2 ANQGSEA. This CDR3 reads CSVEPGRDTQYF. The CDR3 DNA is TGCAGCGTTGAACCGGGCAGGGATACGCAGTATTTT.

The sample holds many counts of this clonotype. The chain carries TRBV30 and TRBJ2-6; D perhaps matches TRBD2 (6 bases). Germline V gene sequence: CDR1 GTSNPN, CDR2 SVGIG (reference sequence). The CDR3 totals 14 residues. V lost 4 bases, J lost 5 bases, and 12 bases lay in between. The CDR3 is CAWKELAWANVLTF. In DNA form, the CDR3 reads TGTGCCTGGAAAGAACTAGCTTGGGCCAACGTCCTGACTTTC.

The chain links TRBV5-1 to TRBJ2-2, with D perhaps given as TRBD1 or TRBD2 (5 bases each). The CDR3 totals 14 residues. V was clipped by 4 bases and J by 2 bases, with 9 bases between them. Germline CDR1 SGHRS, CDR2 YFSETQ. The CDR3 nucleotides read TGCGCCAGCAGCGGGGACCAAAACACCGGGGAGCTGTTTTTT. Its translation: CASSGDQNTGELFF.

There are many counts of this clonotype. This chain connects TRBV7-9 to TRBJ1-1; D unresolved. CDR3 length: 14 residues. Looked up from germline, CDR1 is SEHNR and CDR2 is FQNEAQ (reference sequence). Trimming removed 5 bases from V and 4 bases from J, with 14 bases in between. The CDR3 sequence is CASSNRAAATEAFF. In DNA, the CDR3 is TGTGCCAGCAGCAACCGGGCAGCCGCCACTGAAGCTTTCTTT.

This clonotype is medium-sized in the sample. The chain recombines TRBV7-2 with TRBJ2-3; D unclear. The V gene's germline CDR1 is SGHTA and CDR2 FQGNSA. V lost 1 base and J 4 bases, leaving 6 bases between the germline ends. This CDR3 has 13 amino acids. CDR3 DNA: TGTGCCAGCAGCTTAGGATTATCAGATACGCAGTATTTT. Encoded protein: CASSLGLSDTQYF.

There are many counts of this clonotype. The V gene is TRBV4-1, the J gene TRBJ2-1; 8 positions agree with TRBD2. Germline assignment: CDR1 MGHRA and CDR2 YSYEKL. V was pared by 1 base and J by 4 bases, with 15 bases of the junction left unmatched. This CDR3 has 19 residues. In nucleotides, the CDR3 is TGCGCCAGCAGCCAAGGTTTGGATATGGCGGGAGGACGTTACAATGAGCAGTTCTTC. Translating it yields CASSQGLDMAGGRYNEQFF.

This clonotype was seen many times. The rearrangement joins TRBV20-1 to TRBJ1-2; D is unclear. The V and J ends lost 4 bases and 3 bases respectively, with 15 bases between them. The CDR3 runs 14 residues. Germline V gene data show CDR1 as DFQATT and CDR2 as SNEGSKA (reference sequence). Written as DNA, the CDR3 is TGCAGTGCTAAGGCCCCAGGCCAGCACTATGGCTACACCTTC. As protein: CSAKAPGQHYGYTF.

This clonotype was seen many times. V and J are TRBV6-5 and TRBJ2-3, with TRBD2 matching 9 bases. Trimming took 6 bases from V and 1 from J; bases not matched to a gene: 5. The CDR3 length is 15 residues. From germline, CDR1 is MNHEY and CDR2 SVGAGI. CDR3 in DNA: TGTGCCAGCAGCCTCAGGACTAGCGGCACAGATACGCAGTATTTT. Residues: CASSLRTSGTDTQYF.

This clonotype was picked up many times. The chain recombines TRBV12-3 or TRBV12-4 with TRBJ2-3, with no clear D. The germline V and J ends were trimmed by 5 bases and 1 base, with 13 bases remaining between them. CDR3 length equals 15 residues. CDR3 protein: CASSPGFGGTDTQYF. The CDR3 bases are TGTGCCAGCAGTCCTGGCTTCGGTGGCACAGATACGCAGTATTTT.

This clonotype occurred a few times. J is TRBJ2-1 and V is TRBV18; 7 bases fit TRBD1. This CDR3 is built from 15 residues. V shed 4 bases, J shed 3 bases, and the junction held 6 bases outside the gene matches. Germline V gene sequence: CDR1 KGHSH, CDR2 LQKENI. For the CDR3, the DNA is TGTGCCAGCTCACTCAGGACAGGCGACTACAATGAGCAGTTCTTC. This translates into CASSLRTGDYNEQFF.

Many counts were recorded for this clonotype. The DNA of the CDR3 is TGCGCCAGCAGCTTGGGACAGGGGGTTAACGCGCAGTACTTC. Translated: CASSLGQGVNAQYF. The gene calls are TRBV5-1 and TRBJ2-7; TRBD1 matches 9 bases. The CDR3 has 14 amino acids. Looked up from germline, CDR1 is SGHRS and CDR2 is YFSETQ. J lost 9 bases, V lost 0 bases, and 7 bases had no gene match.

This clonotype was seen many times. The V call is TRBV18, the J call TRBJ2-5; either TRBD1 or TRBD2 may fit D (5 bases each). V shed 3 bases and J shed 4 bases, with 12 bases lying between them. The length of the CDR3 is 14 residues. The germline V gene has CDR1 KGHSH and CDR2 LQKENI. CDR3 nucleotide sequence: TGTGCCAGCTCACCGACGGGACCCCTAGAGACCCAGTACTTC. It is translated as CASSPTGPLETQYF.

This chain connects TRBV12-3 or TRBV12-4 to TRBJ1-2; D ambiguous. The CDR3 length is 14 residues. V lost 5 bases, J lost 8 bases, and 18 bases lay in between. CDR3 nucleotides: TGTGCCAGCAGTCCCCTTGTCCCTTTGGGAGGCTACACCTTC. Translating gives CASSPLVPLGGYTF.

This clonotype has at least ten counts. The chain recombines TRBV7-3 with TRBJ2-1; D is unresolved. Germline CDR1 SGHTA, CDR2 FQGTGA. CDR3 length: 13 amino acids. The V and J ends lost 4 bases and 4 bases respectively, with 8 bases between them. The CDR3 loop is CASSSPYYNEQFF. The DNA for the CDR3 is TGTGCCAGCAGCTCTCCGTATTACAATGAGCAGTTCTTC.

This clonotype was seen many times. V usage is TRBV7-9 and J usage is TRBJ1-5, with D hard to call. The V and J ends lost 4 bases and 4 bases respectively, with 8 bases between them. Germline CDR1 reads SEHNR; CDR2 reads FQNEAQ (reference sequence). CDR3 size: 13 residues. The CDR3 reads CASSSQANQPQHF. The CDR3 DNA sequence: TGTGCCAGCAGCTCCCAGGCGAATCAGCCCCAGCATTTT.

This clonotype was observed many times. This chain links TRBV2 with TRBJ2-2, with 9 bases that match TRBD2. The CDR3 runs 15 residues. The V segment lost 1 base and the J segment 3 bases; nucleotides outside the gene matches: 0. Germline V gene lookup returns CDR1 SNHLY and CDR2 FYNNEI. For the CDR3, the DNA is TGTGCCAGCAGTGAAGTAGCGGGAGACACCGGGGAGCTGTTTTTT. As protein: CASSEVAGDTGELFF.

This clonotype appeared many times. The chain links TRBV11-2 to TRBJ2-5; D is ambiguous. Germline loops: CDR1 SGHAT, CDR2 FQNNGV. The CDR3 runs 13 residues. V was pared by 5 bases and J by 1 base, with 8 bases between. CDR3 DNA sequence: TGTGCCAGCAGCCCTCTGACCCAAGAGACCCAGTACTTC. This encodes CASSPLTQETQYF.

This clonotype was recorded a few times. The chain is built from TRBV12-3 or TRBV12-4 and TRBJ2-7; TRBD1 might be the D (5 bases). This CDR3 comprises 13 residues. Deletions cut 2 bases from V and 6 bases from J, with 11 bases between. The CDR3 DNA sequence: TGTGCCAGCAGTTTAAGCAGGGTTGGCGAGCAGTACTTC. Its protein is CASSLSRVGEQYF.

The table lists this clonotype with many counts. This chain connects TRBV18 to TRBJ2-1; TRBD2 aligns across 13 bases. The germline V gene has CDR1 KGHSH and CDR2 LQKENI. This CDR3 spans 16 amino acids. J was trimmed by 6 bases and V by 0 bases; bases with no gene match: 2. The CDR3 DNA sequence: TGTGCCAGCTCACCACCGGGACTAGCGGGATTCAATGAGCAGTTCTTC. It is translated as CASSPPGLAGFNEQFF.

This clonotype was detected many times. The J gene is TRBJ2-7, the V gene TRBV29-1; D is perhaps TRBD1 or TRBD2 (7 bases each). In germline, CDR1 is SQVTM, CDR2 ANQGSEA. The length of the CDR3 is 14 residues. V lost 3 bases and J 1 base, leaving 13 bases between the germline ends. The CDR3 DNA is TGCAGCGTTGAGGGGGGGGACAGATCCTACGAGCAGTACTTC. It translates to CSVEGGDRSYEQYF.

The table lists this clonotype with many counts. The chain uses TRBV10-3 and TRBJ1-5, with no clear D. The germline V and J ends were trimmed by 3 bases and 0 bases, with 6 bases remaining between them. In germline, CDR1 is ENHRY, CDR2 SYGVKD. The CDR3 spans 14 residues. This chain's CDR3 is CAISDYSSNQPQHF. For the CDR3, the DNA is TGTGCCATCAGTGACTACAGTAGCAATCAGCCCCAGCATTTT.

This clonotype is medium-sized (0.01 to 0.1%) within its sample. This chain uses TRBV20-1 with TRBJ2-7; TRBD1 matches at 7 bases. The CDR3 contains 13 residues. The V and J ends lost 7 bases and 0 bases, in that order; junction bases with no gene match: 6. Germline V gene lookup returns CDR1 DFQATT and CDR2 SNEGSKA (reference sequence). CDR3 protein: CSGSGTASYEQYF. In DNA, the CDR3 is TGCAGTGGCTCCGGGACAGCCTCCTACGAGCAGTACTTC.

This clonotype was seen ten or more times. The gene calls are TRBV2 and TRBJ2-7; 7 nucleotides agree with TRBD1. In germline, CDR1 is SNHLY, CDR2 FYNNEI. V trimming: 4 bases; J trimming: 0 bases; junction bases outside the gene matches: 6. This CDR3 spans 15 amino acids. The CDR3 reads CASSGWGQSSYEQYF. CDR3 nucleotides: TGTGCCAGCAGTGGTTGGGGACAGAGCTCCTACGAGCAGTACTTC.

This clonotype was seen repeatedly, ten times or more. The chain is built from TRBV28 and TRBJ2-1; D is perhaps TRBD2 (7 bases). The V end was cut by 3 bases, the J end by 8 bases, with 11 bases between. CDR1 is MDHEN and CDR2 is SYDVKM in the germline V gene. The CDR3 is 13 amino acids. The CDR3 reads CASSFGGRDEQFF. The CDR3 region has the DNA TGTGCCAGCAGTTTCGGGGGGCGAGATGAGCAGTTCTTC.